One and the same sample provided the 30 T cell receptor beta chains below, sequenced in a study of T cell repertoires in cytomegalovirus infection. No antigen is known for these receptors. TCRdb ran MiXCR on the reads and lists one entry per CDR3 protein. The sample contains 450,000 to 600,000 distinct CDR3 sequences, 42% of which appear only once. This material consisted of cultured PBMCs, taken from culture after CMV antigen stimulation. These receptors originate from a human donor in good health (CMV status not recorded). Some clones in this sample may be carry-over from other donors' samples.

The CDR3 coding sequence is TGTGCCATCAGTGTCCGGACAGGGGGCGGCACTGAAGCTTTCTTT. Its translation is CAISVRTGGGTEAFF. The chain combines TRBV10-3 with TRBJ1-1, with TRBD1 matching over 11 bases. CDR3 size: 15 residues. J lost 4 bases, V lost 4 bases, and 5 bases had no gene match. Germline assignment: CDR1 ENHRY and CDR2 SYGVKD.

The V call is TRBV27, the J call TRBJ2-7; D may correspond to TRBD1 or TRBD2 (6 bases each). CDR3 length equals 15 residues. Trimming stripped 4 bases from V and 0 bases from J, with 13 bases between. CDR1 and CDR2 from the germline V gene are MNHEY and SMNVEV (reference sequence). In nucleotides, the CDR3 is TGTGCCAGCAGTTCGGGGGCTTGGAGCTCCTACGAGCAGTACTTC. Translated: CASSSGAWSSYEQYF.

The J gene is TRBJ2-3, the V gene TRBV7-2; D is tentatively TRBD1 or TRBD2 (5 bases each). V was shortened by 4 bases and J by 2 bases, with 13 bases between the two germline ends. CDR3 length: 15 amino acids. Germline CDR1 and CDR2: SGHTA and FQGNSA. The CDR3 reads CASSSAARDTDTQYF. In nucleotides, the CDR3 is TGTGCCAGCAGCTCAGCGGCCAGGGACACAGATACGCAGTATTTT.

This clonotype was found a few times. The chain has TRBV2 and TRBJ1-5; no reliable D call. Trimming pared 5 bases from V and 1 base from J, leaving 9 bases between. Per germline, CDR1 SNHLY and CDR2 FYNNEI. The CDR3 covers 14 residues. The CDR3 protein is CASSPVGSNQPQHF. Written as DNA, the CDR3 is TGTGCCAGCAGTCCGGTAGGAAGCAATCAGCCCCAGCATTTT. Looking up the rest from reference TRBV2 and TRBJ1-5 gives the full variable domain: EPEVTQTPSHQVTQMGQEVILRCVPISNHLYFYWYRQILGQKVEFLVSFYNNEISEKSEIFDDQFSVERPDGSNFTLKIRSTKLEDSAMYFCASSPVGSNQPQHFGDGTRLSIL.

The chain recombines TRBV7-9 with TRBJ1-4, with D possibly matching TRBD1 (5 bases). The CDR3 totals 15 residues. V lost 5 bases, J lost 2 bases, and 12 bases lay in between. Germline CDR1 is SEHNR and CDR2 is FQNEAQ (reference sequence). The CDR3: CASSITGATNEKLFF. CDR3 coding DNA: TGTGCCAGCAGCATAACAGGAGCGACTAATGAAAAACTGTTTTTT. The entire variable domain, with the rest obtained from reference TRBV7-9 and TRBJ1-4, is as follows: DTGVSQNPRHKITKRGQNVTFRCDPISEHNRLYWYRQTLGQGPEFLTYFQNEAQLEKSRLLSDRFSAERPKGSFSTLEIQRTEQGDSAMYLCASSITGATNEKLFFGSGTQLSVL.

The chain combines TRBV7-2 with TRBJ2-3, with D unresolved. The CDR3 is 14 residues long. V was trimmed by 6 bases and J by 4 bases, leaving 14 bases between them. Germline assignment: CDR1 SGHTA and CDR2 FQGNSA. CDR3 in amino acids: CASRRTATSDTQYF. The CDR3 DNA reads TGTGCCAGCAGACGCACCGCCACGTCAGATACGCAGTATTTT.

DNA for the CDR3: TGTGCCAGCAGTTTCACCGGGACATTAAACATTCAGTACTTC. Translation: CASSFTGTLNIQYF. J is TRBJ2-4 and V is TRBV12-3 or TRBV12-4, with a tentative D call TRBD1 (6 bases). CDR3 length: 14 residues. The V gene lost 3 bases and the J gene lost 6 bases, with 12 bases spanning the gap.

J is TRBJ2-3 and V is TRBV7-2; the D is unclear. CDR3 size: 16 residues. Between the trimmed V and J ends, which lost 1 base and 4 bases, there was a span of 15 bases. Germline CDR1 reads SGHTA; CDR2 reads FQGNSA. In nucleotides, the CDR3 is TGTGCCAGCAGCTTAGAGGCCTCCCAGGTTGCAGATACGCAGTATTTT. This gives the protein CASSLEASQVADTQYF.

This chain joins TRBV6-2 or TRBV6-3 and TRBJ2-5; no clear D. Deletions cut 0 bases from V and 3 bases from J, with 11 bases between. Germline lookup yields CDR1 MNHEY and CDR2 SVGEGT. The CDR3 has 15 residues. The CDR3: CASSYSRTVKETQYF. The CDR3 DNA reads TGTGCCAGCAGTTACTCGAGGACGGTTAAAGAGACCCAGTACTTC.

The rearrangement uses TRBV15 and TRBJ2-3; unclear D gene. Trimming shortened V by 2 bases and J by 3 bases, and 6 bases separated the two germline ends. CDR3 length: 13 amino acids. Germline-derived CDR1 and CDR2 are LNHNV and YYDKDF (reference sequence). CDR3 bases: TGTGCCACCAGCAGACCGTTGACAGATACGCAGTATTTT. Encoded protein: CATSRPLTDTQYF.

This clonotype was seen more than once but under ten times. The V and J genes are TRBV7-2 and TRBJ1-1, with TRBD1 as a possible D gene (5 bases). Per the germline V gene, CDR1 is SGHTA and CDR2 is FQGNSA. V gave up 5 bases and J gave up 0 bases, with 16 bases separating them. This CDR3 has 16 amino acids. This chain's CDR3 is CASSQYAGTVNTEAFF. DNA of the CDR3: TGTGCCAGCAGCCAGTATGCAGGGACGGTGAACACTGAAGCTTTCTTT.

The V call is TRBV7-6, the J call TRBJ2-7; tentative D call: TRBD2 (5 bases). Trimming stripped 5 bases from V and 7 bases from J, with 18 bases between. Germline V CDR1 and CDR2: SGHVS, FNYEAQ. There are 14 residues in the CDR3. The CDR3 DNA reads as TGTGCCAGCAGCAATCCCGGGGAGAGATCTGAGCAGTACTTC. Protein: CASSNPGERSEQYF.

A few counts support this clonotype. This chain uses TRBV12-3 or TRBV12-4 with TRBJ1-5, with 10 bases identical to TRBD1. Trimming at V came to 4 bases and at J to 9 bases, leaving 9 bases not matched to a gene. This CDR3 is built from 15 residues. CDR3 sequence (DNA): TGTGCCAGCAGTTGGGGACAGGGGAGAATCACGCCCCAGCATTTT. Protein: CASSWGQGRITPQHF.

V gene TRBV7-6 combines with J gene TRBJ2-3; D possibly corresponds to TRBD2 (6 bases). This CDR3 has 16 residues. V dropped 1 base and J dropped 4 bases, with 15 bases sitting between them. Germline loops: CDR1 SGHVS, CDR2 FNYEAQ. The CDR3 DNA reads TGTGCCAGCAGCTTAGTTGGGGGGAAACTTCCAGATACGCAGTATTTT. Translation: CASSLVGGKLPDTQYF.

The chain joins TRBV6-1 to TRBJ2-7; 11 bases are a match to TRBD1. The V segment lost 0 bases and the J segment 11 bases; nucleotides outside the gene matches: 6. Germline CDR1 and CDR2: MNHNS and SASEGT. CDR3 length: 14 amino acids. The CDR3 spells CASSEAGTGGKEYF. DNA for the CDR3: TGTGCCAGCAGTGAAGCTGGGACAGGGGGAAAGGAGTACTTC.

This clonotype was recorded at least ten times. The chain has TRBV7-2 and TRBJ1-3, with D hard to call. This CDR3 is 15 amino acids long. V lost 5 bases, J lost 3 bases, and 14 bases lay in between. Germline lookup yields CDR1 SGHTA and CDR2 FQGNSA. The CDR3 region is CASSPPSFVGNTIYF. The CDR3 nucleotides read TGTGCCAGCAGCCCTCCGTCCTTCGTTGGAAACACCATATATTTT.

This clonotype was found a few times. The CDR3 nucleotides are TGTGCCAGCAGGGCCGACAGGGTTGCGGAAAAACTGTTTTTT. This translates into CASRADRVAEKLFF. The chain couples TRBV6-1 to TRBJ1-4, with 7 bases that match TRBD1. CDR3 length: 14 residues. Germline CDR1 reads MNHNS; CDR2 reads SASEGT. V lost 6 bases and J lost 8; bases outside the gene matches: 9.

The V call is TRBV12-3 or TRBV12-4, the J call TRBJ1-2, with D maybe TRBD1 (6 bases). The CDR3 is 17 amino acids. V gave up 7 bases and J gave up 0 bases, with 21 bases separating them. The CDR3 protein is CASINGGRIISNYGYTF. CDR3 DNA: TGTGCCAGCATTAACGGGGGGCGTATTATATCTAACTATGGCTACACCTTC.

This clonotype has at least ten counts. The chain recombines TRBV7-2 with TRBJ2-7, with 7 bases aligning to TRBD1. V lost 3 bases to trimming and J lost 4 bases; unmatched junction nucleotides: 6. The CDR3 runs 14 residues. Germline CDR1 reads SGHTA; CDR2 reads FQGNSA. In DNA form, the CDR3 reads TGTGCCAGCAGCTTCAGGGGGTCGGGATACGAGCAGTACTTC. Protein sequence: CASSFRGSGYEQYF.

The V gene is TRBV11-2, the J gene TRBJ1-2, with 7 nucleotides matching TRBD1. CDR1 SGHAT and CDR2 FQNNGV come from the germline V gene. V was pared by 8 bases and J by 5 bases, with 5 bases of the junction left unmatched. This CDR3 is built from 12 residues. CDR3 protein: CASGQAYYGYTF. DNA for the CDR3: TGTGCCAGCGGACAGGCTTATTATGGCTACACCTTC.

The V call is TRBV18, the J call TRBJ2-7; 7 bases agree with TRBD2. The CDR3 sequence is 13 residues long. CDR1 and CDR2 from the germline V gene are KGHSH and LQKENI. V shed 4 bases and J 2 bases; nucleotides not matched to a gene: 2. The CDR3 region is CASSRGGTYEQYF. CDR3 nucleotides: TGTGCCAGCTCACGGGGGGGAACCTACGAGCAGTACTTC.

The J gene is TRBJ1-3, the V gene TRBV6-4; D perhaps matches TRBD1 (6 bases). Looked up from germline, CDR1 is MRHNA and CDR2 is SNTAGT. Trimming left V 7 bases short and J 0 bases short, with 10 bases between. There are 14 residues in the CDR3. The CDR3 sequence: CASKEDSSGNTIYF. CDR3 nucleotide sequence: TGTGCCAGCAAAGAGGACAGCTCTGGAAACACCATATATTTT.

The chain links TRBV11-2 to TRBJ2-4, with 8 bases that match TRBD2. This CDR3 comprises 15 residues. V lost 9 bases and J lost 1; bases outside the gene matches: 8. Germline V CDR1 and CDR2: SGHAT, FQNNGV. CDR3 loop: CARGPGGAAKNIQYF. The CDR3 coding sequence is TGTGCCAGAGGCCCGGGGGGGGCGGCCAAAAACATTCAGTACTTC.

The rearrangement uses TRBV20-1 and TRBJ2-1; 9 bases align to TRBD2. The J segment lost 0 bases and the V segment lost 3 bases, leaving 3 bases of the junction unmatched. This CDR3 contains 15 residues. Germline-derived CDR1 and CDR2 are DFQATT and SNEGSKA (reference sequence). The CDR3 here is CSARGSGGSYNEQFF. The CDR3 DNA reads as TGCAGTGCTAGGGGTAGCGGGGGCTCCTACAATGAGCAGTTCTTC.

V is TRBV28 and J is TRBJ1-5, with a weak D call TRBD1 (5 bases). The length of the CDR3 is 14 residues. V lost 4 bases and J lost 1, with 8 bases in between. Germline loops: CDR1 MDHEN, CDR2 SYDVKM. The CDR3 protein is CASSSGLSNQPQHF. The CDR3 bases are TGTGCCAGCAGTTCGGGACTGAGCAATCAGCCCCAGCATTTT.

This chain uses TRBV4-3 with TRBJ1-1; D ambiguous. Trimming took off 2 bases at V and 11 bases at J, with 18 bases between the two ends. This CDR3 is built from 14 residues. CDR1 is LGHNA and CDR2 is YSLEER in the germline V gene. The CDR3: CASSQRFPTTHAFF. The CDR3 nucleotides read TGCGCCAGCAGCCAAAGATTTCCTACCACCCATGCTTTCTTT.

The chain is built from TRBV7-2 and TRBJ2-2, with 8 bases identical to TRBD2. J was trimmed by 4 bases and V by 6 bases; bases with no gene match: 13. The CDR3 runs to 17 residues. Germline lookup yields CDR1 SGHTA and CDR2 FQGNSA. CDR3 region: CASRPGGAGGLTGELFF. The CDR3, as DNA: TGTGCCAGCAGACCGGGGGGTGCGGGGGGCCTCACCGGGGAGCTGTTTTTT.

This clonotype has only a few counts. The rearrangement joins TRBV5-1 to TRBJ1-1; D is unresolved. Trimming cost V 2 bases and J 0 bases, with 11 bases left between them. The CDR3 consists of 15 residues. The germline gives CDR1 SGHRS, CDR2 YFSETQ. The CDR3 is CASSLGTLMNTEAFF. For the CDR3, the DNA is TGCGCCAGCAGCTTAGGCACCCTCATGAACACTGAAGCTTTCTTT.

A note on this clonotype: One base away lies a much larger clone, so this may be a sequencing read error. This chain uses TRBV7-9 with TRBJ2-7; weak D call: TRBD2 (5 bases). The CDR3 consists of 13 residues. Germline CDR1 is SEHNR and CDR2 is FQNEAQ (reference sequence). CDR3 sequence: CASSLDHRGRANF. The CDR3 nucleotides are TGTGCCAGCAGCTTAGATCATCGGGGTCGCGCGAACTTC. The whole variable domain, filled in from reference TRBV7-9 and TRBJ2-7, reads DTGVSQNPRHKITKRGQNVTFRCDPISEHNRLYWYRQTLGQGPEFLTYFQNEAQLEKSRLLSDRFSAERPKGSFSTLEIQRTEQGDSAMYLCASSLDHRGRANFGPGTRLTVT.

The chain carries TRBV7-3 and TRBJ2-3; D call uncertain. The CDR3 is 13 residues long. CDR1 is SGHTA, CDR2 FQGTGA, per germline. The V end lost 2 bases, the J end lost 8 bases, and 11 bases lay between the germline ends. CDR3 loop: CASSLDGTSTQYF. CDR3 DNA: TGTGCCAGCAGCTTAGACGGAACCAGTACGCAGTATTTT.